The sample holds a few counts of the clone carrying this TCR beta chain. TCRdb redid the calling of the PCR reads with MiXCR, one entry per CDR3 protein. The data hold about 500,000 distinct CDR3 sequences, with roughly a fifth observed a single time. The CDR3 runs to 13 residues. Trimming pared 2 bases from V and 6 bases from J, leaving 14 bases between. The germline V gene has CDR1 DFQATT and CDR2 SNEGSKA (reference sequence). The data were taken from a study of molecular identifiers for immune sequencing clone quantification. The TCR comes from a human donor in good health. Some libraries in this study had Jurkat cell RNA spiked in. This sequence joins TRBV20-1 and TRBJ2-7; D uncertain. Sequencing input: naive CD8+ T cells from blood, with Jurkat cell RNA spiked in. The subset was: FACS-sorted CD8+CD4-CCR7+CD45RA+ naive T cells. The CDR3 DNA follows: TGCAGTGCTAGACAAGCGCATACGTCCGAGCAGTACTTC. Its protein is CSARQAHTSEQYF.